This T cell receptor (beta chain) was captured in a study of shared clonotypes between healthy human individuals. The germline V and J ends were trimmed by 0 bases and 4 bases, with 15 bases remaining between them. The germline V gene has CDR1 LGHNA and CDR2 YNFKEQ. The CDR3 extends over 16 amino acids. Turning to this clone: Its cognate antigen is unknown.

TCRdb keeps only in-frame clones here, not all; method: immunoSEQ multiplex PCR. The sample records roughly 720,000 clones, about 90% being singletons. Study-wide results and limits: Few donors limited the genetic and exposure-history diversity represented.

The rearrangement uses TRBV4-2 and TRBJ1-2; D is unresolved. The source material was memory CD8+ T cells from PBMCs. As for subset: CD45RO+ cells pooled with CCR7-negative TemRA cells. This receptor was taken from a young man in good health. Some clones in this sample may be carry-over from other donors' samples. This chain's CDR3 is CASSQDFAGQIYGYTF. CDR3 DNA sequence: TGTGCCAGCAGCCAAGATTTTGCCGGGCAGATCTATGGCTACACCTTC.